This TCR beta chain comes out of a study of T cells in localized non-small cell lung cancer. Of note for this clone: Its antigen is still unknown.

Notes on the study in general: Only one tumor region went through sequencing, so heterogeneity may still be there. Uninvolved adjacent lung had higher T cell clonality than tumor and all other tissues. Turning up in adjacent lung were a median approximately 58 of the top 100 tumor clones.

Data came from immunoSEQ multiplex PCR; TCRdb stores just in-frame clones and leaves some out. The table includes under 50,000 clones, 86% detected once. This CDR3 contains 18 residues. The ends were cut back, 4 bases at V and 0 bases at J, with 21 bases in the middle. From germline, CDR1 is LNHDA and CDR2 SQIVND (reference sequence). This chain joins TRBV19 and TRBJ1-1; TRBD1 is a possible D gene (5 bases). The input for sequencing was peripheral blood mononuclear cells, taken before any cancer treatment. This receptor was identified in a male donor at least 60 years old with stage II lung adenocarcinoma. CDR3 region: CASSTPPGGLRMNTEAFF. In nucleotides, the CDR3 is TGTGCCAGTAGTACGCCTCCGGGGGGTCTTAGGATGAACACTGAAGCTTTCTTT.